This TCR beta chain was sequenced in a study of memory CD4+ T cells and cytomegalovirus serostatus. Measured with immunoSEQ multiplex PCR; TCRdb has only the in-frame clones, and not every one. The table includes approximately 92,000 clones, 80% detected once. Study-level results: Median bootstrapped AUC for CMV status was just over 0.94 originally, less than 0.92 US-trained.

For this clone: Its target is unknown.

The sort gate was single viable CD3+CD4+CD8-CD45RO+ cells for memory CD4+ T cells. Source material: memory CD4+ T cells from blood. This receptor was taken from an adult in good health and CMV-seropositive.

The CDR3 DNA reads TGCGCCAGCAGCTTGGGGTCCGGGGGGCCCACCGGGGAGCTGTTTTTT. The encoded protein is CASSLGSGGPTGELFF. The chain links TRBV5-1 to TRBJ2-2, with a possible D match to TRBD2 (7 bases). The CDR3 extends over 16 amino acids. Per the germline V gene, CDR1 is SGHRS and CDR2 is YFSETQ. V lost 0 bases to trimming and J lost 4 bases, with 13 bases between them.